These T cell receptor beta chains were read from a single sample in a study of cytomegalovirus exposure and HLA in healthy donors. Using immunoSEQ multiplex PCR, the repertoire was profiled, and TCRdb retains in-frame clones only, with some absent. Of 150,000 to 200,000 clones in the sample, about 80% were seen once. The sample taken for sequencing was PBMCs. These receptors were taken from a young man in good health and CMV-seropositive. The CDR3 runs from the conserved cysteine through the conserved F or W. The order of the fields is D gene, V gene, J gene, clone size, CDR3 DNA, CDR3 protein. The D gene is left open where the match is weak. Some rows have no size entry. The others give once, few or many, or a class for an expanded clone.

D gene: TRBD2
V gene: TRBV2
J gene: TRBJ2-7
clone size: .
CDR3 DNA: TGTGCCGCCGAGGGCGCGGGGGTATCCTACGAGCAGTACTTC
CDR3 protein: CAAEGAGVSYEQYF

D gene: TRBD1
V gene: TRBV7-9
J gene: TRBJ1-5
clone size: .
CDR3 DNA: TGTGCCAGCAGCTCCGGGACAGGAAGCAATCAGCCCCAGCATTTT
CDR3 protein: CASSSGTGSNQPQHF

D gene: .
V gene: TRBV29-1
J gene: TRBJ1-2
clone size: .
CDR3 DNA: TGCAGCGTCGCCGACTCGGAGGGCTACACCTTC
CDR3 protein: CSVADSEGYTF

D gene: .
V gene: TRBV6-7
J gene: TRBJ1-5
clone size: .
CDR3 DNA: TGTGCCAGCAGTTACGTCAGGGGTTCGAGTCAGCCCCAGCATTTT
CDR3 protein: CASSYVRGSSQPQHF

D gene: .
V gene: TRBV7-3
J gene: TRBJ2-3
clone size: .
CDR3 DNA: TGTGCCAGCAGCATACCGACAGTGGTCTTTCGGACAGATACGCAGTATTTT
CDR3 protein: CASSIPTVVFRTDTQYF

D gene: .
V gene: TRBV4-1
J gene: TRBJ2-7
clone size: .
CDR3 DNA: TGCGCCAGCGGCCCCAGCTCCTACGAGCAGTACTTC
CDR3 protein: CASGPSSYEQYF

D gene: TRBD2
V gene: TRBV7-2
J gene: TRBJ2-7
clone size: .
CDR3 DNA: TGTGCCAGCAGCGGGACTAGCCAAAACGAGCAGTACTTC
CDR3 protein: CASSGTSQNEQYF

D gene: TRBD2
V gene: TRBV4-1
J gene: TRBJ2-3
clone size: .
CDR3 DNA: TGCGCCAGCAGCCCGGGACTAGCGGGAGGGACCACAGATACGCAGTATTTT
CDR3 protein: CASSPGLAGGTTDTQYF

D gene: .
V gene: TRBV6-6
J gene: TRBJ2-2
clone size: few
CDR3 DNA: TGTGCCAGCAGGATCCTAGCGAACACCGGGGAGCTGTTTTTT
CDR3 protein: CASRILANTGELFF

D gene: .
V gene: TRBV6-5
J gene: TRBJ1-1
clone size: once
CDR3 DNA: TGTGCCAGCAGTTCCGCCGGCACTGAAGCTTTCTTT
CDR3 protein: CASSSAGTEAFF

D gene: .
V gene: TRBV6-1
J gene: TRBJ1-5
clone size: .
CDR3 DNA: TGTGCCAGCAGTGATCGGCTGGGCCCGCCCCAGCATTTT
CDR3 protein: CASSDRLGPPQHF

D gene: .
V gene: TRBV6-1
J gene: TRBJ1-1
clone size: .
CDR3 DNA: TGTGCCAGCAGTGTGTTTGGGGGGTTGAACACTGAAGCTTTCTTT
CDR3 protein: CASSVFGGLNTEAFF

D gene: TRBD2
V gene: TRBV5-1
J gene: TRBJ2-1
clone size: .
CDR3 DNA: TGCGCCAGCAGCTTGGTAAGCCGGGAGGGCCAATACAATGAGCAGTTCTTC
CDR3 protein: CASSLVSREGQYNEQFF

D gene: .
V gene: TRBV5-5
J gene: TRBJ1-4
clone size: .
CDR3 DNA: TGTGCCAGCACCCCAAACGGAGACGGTAATGAAAAACTGTTTTTT
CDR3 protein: CASTPNGDGNEKLFF